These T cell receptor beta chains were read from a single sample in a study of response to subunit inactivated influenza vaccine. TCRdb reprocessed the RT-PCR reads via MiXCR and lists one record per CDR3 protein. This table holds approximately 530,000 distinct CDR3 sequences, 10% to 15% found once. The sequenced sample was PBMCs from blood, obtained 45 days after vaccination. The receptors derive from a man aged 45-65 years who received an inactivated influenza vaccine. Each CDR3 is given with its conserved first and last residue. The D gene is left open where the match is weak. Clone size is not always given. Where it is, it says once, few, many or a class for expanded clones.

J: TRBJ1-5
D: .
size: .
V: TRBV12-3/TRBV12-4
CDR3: CASSTITGPQPQHF
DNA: TGTGCCAGCAGTACAATTACAGGGCCTCAGCCCCAGCATTTT

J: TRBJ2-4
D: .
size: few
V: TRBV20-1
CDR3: CSAGLLLAKNIQYF
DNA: TGCAGTGCCGGACTATTACTAGCCAAAAACATTCAGTACTTC

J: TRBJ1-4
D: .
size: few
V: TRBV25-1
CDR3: CASMDRAQGGVEKLFF
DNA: TGTGCCAGCATGGATCGAGCGCAGGGTGGGGTTGAAAAACTGTTTTTT

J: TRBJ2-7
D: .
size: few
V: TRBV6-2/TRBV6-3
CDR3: CASSQRDSTYEQYF
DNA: TGTGCCAGCAGTCAACGGGACTCAACCTACGAGCAGTACTTC

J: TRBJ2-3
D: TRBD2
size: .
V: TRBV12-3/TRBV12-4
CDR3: CASSLTSGRNTDTQYF
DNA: TGTGCCAGCAGTTTGACTAGCGGGAGGAACACAGATACGCAGTATTTT

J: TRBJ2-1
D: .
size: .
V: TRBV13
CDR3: CASSALVLPHNEQFF
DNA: TGTGCCAGCAGCGCACTAGTTCTTCCCCACAATGAGCAGTTCTTC

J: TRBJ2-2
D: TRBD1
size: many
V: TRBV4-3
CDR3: CASSQESGQRAGELFF
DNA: TGCGCCAGCAGCCAAGAGTCGGGACAGCGAGCCGGGGAGCTGTTTTTT

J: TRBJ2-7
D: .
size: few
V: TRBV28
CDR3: CASSKDRLVEQYF
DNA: TGTGCCAGCAGTAAAGACCGACTAGTCGAGCAGTACTTC

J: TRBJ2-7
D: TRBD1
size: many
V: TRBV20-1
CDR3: CSARPRQGLREQYF
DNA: TGCAGTGCTAGACCCCGACAGGGATTGCGGGAGCAGTACTTC

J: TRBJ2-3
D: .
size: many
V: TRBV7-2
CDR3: CASSLSSDTQYF
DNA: TGTGCCAGCAGCTTATCGTCAGATACGCAGTATTTT

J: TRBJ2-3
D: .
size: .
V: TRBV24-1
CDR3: CATGGHGTDTQYF
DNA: TGTGCCACCGGGGGGCACGGCACAGATACGCAGTATTTT

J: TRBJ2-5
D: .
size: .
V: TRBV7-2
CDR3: CASSWGGLETQYF
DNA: TGTGCCAGCAGCTGGGGGGGCTTGGAGACCCAGTACTTC

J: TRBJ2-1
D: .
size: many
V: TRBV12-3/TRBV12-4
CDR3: CASSRRATNEQFF
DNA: TGTGCCAGCAGCCGAAGGGCCACCAATGAGCAGTTCTTC

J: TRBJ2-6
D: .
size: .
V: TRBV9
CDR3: CASSVGKRSGANVLTF
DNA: TGTGCCAGCAGCGTAGGGAAACGCTCTGGGGCCAACGTCCTGACTTTC

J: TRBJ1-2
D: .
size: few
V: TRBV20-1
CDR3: CSARTPGLGLGGYTF
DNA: TGCAGTGCTAGAACTCCGGGACTAGGGCTGGGTGGCTACACCTTC

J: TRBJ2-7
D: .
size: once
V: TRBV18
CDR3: CASSLGRGGLLEQYF
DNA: TGTGCCAGCTCCCTGGGACGGGGAGGACTTTTGGAGCAGTACTTC

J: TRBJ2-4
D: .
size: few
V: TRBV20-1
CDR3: CSAEGPVENIQYF
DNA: TGCAGTGCCGAGGGGCCGGTAGAAAACATTCAGTACTTC

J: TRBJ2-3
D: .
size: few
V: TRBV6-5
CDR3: CASSYTLAGDSTDTQYF
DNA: TGTGCCAGCAGTTATACCCTCGCAGGCGACAGCACAGATACGCAGTATTTT

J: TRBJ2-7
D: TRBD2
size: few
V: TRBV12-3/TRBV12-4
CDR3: CASSFGTSFYEQYF
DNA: TGTGCCAGCAGTTTCGGGACTAGTTTCTACGAGCAGTACTTC

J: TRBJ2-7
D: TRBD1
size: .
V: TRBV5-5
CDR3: CASSYAGTGFEQYF
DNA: TGTGCCAGCAGTTATGCCGGGACAGGGTTCGAGCAGTACTTC

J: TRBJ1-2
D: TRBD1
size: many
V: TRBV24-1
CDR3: CATSDGGQGGGYTF
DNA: TGTGCCACCAGTGATGGGGGACAGGGGGGCGGCTACACCTTC

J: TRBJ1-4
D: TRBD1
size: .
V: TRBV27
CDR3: CASSPEGAHYATNEKLFF
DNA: TGTGCCAGCAGCCCCGAGGGGGCTCATTATGCAACTAATGAAAAACTGTTTTTT

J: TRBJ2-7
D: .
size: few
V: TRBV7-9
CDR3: CASSLVGSTYEQYF
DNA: TGTGCCAGCAGCTTAGTCGGATCCACCTACGAGCAGTACTTC

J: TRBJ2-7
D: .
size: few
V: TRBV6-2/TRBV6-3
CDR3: CASKTGETYEQYF
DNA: TGTGCCAGCAAGACAGGAGAAACCTATGAGCAGTACTTC

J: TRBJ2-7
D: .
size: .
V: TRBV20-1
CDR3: CSARVRGVVEQYF
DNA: TGCAGTGCTAGAGTCAGGGGAGTAGTCGAGCAGTACTTC

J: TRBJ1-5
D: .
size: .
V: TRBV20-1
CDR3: CSARTVNQPQHF
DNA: TGCAGTGCCCGGACAGTCAATCAGCCCCAGCATTTT

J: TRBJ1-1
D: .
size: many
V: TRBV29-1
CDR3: CSVDVGGRNTEAFF
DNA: TGCAGCGTTGATGTGGGGGGCAGGAACACTGAAGCTTTCTTT

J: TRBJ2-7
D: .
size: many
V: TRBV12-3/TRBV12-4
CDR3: CASSPGLGYEQYF
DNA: TGTGCCAGCTCTCCTGGACTCGGCTACGAGCAGTACTTC

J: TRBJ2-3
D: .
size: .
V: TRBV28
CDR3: CASSFRESTDTQYF
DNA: TGTGCCAGCAGTTTCAGGGAGAGCACAGATACGCAGTATTTT